A single sample gave rise to the 13 T cell receptor beta chains below, sequenced in a study of T-cell memory formation after mild COVID-19. TCRdb re-called the 5' RACE reads with MiXCR, one entry per CDR3 protein. The data hold 100,000 to 150,000 distinct CDR3 sequences, with about 6% observed a single time. Sequences were obtained from PBMCs or a T cell subset sorted from them (not recorded which). Source of these receptors: an adult woman who had mild COVID-19 (a few samples of this study predate the infection). Cell type and time point are not known.

The V and J genes are TRBV13 and TRBJ2-3; 7 nucleotides agree with TRBD1. After removal of 8 bases from V and 0 bases from J, the junction contained 5 bases not matched to a gene. This CDR3 contains 14 residues. Germline lookup yields CDR1 PRHDT and CDR2 FYEKMQ (reference sequence). CDR3 amino acids: CASRPGQSTDTQYF. The DNA of the CDR3 is TGTGCCAGCCGGCCGGGACAGAGCACAGATACGCAGTATTTT.

This clonotype was detected many times. The chain joins TRBV29-1 to TRBJ2-5, with 7 bases identical to TRBD1. Germline V gene sequence: CDR1 SQVTM, CDR2 ANQGSEA. Trimming took 5 bases from V and 5 from J; bases not matched to a gene: 11. The CDR3 is made up of 14 amino acids. The CDR3 loop is CSVLSDRVVETQYF. CDR3 coding DNA: TGCAGCGTTCTCTCCGACAGGGTTGTGGAGACCCAGTACTTC.

In this sample, this clonotype turned up a few times. The CDR3 region is CASSFEGARETQYF. CDR3 in DNA: TGTGCCAGCAGCTTTGAGGGGGCGCGTGAGACCCAGTACTTC. V usage is TRBV7-9 and J usage is TRBJ2-5; 7 positions agree with TRBD1. The CDR3 consists of 14 residues. Per the germline V gene, CDR1 is SEHNR and CDR2 is FQNEAQ (reference sequence). The ends lost 3 bases at V and 5 bases at J; junction bases unmatched: 6.

Many counts were recorded for this clonotype. The chain joins TRBV24-1 to TRBJ2-2, with TRBD1 matching 7 bases. J gave up 3 bases and V 4 bases, and 7 bases lay outside the gene matches. This CDR3 region has 16 residues. In germline, CDR1 is KGHDR, CDR2 SFDVKD. CDR3 sequence: CATSDLDRADTGELFF. CDR3 DNA: TGTGCCACCAGTGACTTAGACAGGGCGGACACCGGGGAGCTGTTTTTT.

The chain combines TRBV5-1 with TRBJ2-1, with 11 nucleotides matching TRBD2. The V and J ends lost 4 bases and 6 bases, in that order; junction bases with no gene match: 6. This CDR3 region has 15 residues. In germline, CDR1 is SGHRS, CDR2 YFSETQ. The CDR3 region is CASSPTGTSGNEQFF. CDR3 coding DNA: TGCGCCAGCAGCCCCACCGGGACTAGCGGCAATGAGCAGTTCTTC.

This clonotype turned up a few times. The rearrangement links TRBV12-2 to TRBJ2-2; TRBD1 was called by the table and not checked on the DNA. TRBV12-2 is an annotated pseudogene. CDR3 length: 19 amino acids. The CDR3 here is CASRLGRAMRGRNTGELFF. CDR3 DNA: TGTGCAAGTCGCTTAGGCCGGGCCATGCGGGGCCGCAACACCGGGGAGCTGTTTTTT.

In its sample, this clonotype was seen many times. V gene TRBV7-9 combines with J gene TRBJ2-3, with 10 bases aligning to TRBD2. The V gene's germline CDR1 is SEHNR and CDR2 FQNEAQ (reference sequence). The CDR3 loop spans 17 amino acids. Germline trimming cut 6 bases from V and 4 bases from J; bases unmatched to any gene: 13. The DNA of the CDR3 is TGTGCCAGCAGACCCGGGGCTAGCGGGAGTTTAGCAGATACGCAGTATTTT. Its protein product is CASRPGASGSLADTQYF.

Ten or more counts support this clonotype. The chain combines TRBV9 with TRBJ2-1; 7 bases agree with TRBD1. The CDR3 is 16 residues long. Germline assignment: CDR1 SGDLS and CDR2 YYNGEE. After removal of 3 bases from V and 2 bases from J, the junction contained 8 bases not matched to a gene. The CDR3 DNA reads as TGTGCCAGCAGCGCTAACCACGGGACAGCCTACAATGAGCAGTTCTTC. Residues: CASSANHGTAYNEQFF.

This clonotype came up many times. The V call is TRBV4-2, the J call TRBJ2-6; 8 nucleotides line up with TRBD1. CDR3 length: 19 residues. The germline gives CDR1 LGHNA, CDR2 YNFKEQ. V lost 0 bases and J lost 0; bases outside the gene matches: 7. This CDR3 reads CASSQDRGTGFSGANVLTF. The CDR3 nucleotides read TGTGCCAGCAGCCAAGATAGGGGGACAGGCTTCTCTGGGGCCAACGTCCTGACTTTC.

J is TRBJ2-2 and V is TRBV6-2 or TRBV6-3; 10 nucleotides line up with TRBD2. Germline CDR1 and CDR2: MNHEY and SVGEGT. Trimming cost V 5 bases and J 5 bases; bases outside gene matches: 11. This CDR3 contains 17 residues. The CDR3 here is CASSPSGRAVRTGELFF. For the CDR3, the DNA is TGTGCCAGCAGTCCCAGCGGGAGGGCCGTCCGGACCGGGGAGCTGTTTTTT.

The chain is built from TRBV12-3 or TRBV12-4 and TRBJ1-3; D possibly corresponds to TRBD1 (5 bases). Trimming cost V 6 bases and J 9 bases, with 18 bases left between them. The CDR3 loop spans 14 amino acids. The CDR3 region has the DNA TGTGCCAGCAGCTGGGACTCCTTTCGAGGCACCATATATTTT. It codes for CASSWDSFRGTIYF.

This clonotype was observed many times. This chain joins TRBV10-3 and TRBJ2-5, with no clear D. CDR3 size: 15 residues. V was cut by 0 bases and J by 5 bases, with 13 bases left in between. Per germline, CDR1 ENHRY and CDR2 SYGVKD. CDR3 nucleotides: TGTGCCATCAGTGAGTCGTTGGGTAATGGGGAGACCCAGTACTTC. This encodes CAISESLGNGETQYF.

The chain has TRBV14 and TRBJ2-1; D uncertain. This CDR3 has 13 amino acids. V was pared by 6 bases and J by 4 bases, with 10 bases between. Germline values: CDR1 SGHDN, CDR2 FVKESK. The CDR3 sequence: CASSPRLYNEQFF. DNA of the CDR3: TGTGCCAGCAGTCCGCGATTGTACAATGAGCAGTTCTTC.